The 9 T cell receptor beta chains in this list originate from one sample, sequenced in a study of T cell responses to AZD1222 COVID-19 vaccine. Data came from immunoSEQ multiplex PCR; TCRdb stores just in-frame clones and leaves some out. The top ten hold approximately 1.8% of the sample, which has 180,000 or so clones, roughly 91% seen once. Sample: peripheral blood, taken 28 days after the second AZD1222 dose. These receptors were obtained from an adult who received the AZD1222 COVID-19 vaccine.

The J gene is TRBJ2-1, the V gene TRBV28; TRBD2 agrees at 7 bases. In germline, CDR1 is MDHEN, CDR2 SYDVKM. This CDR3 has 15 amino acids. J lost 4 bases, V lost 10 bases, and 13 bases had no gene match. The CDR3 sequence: CATQVGGQVYNEQFF. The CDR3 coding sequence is TGTGCCACTCAGGTGGGAGGGCAGGTATACAATGAGCAGTTCTTC. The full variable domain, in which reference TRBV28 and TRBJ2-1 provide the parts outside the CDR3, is DVKVTQSSRYLVKRTGEKVFLECVQDMDHENMFWYRQDPGLGLRLIYFSYDVKMKEKGDIPEGYSVSREKKERFSLILESASTNQTSMYLCATQVGGQVYNEQFFGPGTRLTVL.

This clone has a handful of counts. The DNA of the CDR3 is TGTGCCAGCAGCGTAATCGGGACGGGTAACTATGGCTACACCTTC. Its translation is CASSVIGTGNYGYTF. The chain uses TRBV9 and TRBJ1-2; weak D call: TRBD1 (5 bases). The germline V gene encodes CDR1 SGDLS and CDR2 YYNGEE. The germline V and J ends were trimmed by 1 base and 1 base, with 11 bases remaining between them. The CDR3 is 15 amino acids.

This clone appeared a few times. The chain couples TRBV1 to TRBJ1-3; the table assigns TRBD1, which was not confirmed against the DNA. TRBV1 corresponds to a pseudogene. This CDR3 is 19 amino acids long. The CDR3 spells CTSSQDAPGQGMSGNTIYF. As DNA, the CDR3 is TGCACCAGCAGCCAAGACGCCCCAGGACAGGGAATGTCCGGAAACACCATATATTTT.

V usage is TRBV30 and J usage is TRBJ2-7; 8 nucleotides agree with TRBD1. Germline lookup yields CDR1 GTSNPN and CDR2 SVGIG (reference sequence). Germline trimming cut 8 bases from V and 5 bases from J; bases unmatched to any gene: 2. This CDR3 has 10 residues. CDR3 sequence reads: CAQGADEQYF. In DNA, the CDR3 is TGTGCCCAGGGGGCCGACGAGCAGTACTTC.

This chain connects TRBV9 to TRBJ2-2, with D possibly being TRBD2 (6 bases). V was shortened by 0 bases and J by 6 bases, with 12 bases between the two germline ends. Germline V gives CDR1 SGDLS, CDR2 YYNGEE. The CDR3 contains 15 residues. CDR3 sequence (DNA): TGTGCCAGCAGCGTAGGGACTACCCCATCCGGGGAGCTGTTTTTT. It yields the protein CASSVGTTPSGELFF. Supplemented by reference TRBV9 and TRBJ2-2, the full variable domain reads DSGVTQTPKHLITATGQRVTLRCSPRSGDLSVYWYQQSLDQGLQFLIQYYNGEERAKGNILERFSAQQFPDLHSELNLSSLELGDSALYFCASSVGTTPSGELFFGEGSRLTVL.

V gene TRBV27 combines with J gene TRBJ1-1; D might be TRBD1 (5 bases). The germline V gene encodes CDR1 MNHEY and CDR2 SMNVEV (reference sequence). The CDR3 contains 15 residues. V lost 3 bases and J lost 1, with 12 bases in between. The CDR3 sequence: CASSFEGPWNTEAFF. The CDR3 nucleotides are TGTGCCAGCAGTTTCGAGGGACCATGGAACACTGAAGCTTTCTTT.

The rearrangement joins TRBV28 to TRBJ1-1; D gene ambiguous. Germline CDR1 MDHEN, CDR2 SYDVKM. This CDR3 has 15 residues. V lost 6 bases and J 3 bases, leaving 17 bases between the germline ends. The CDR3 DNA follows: TGTGCCAGCAGAGCCGCGACTGCAGGTTACACTGAAGCTTTCTTT. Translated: CASRAATAGYTEAFF.

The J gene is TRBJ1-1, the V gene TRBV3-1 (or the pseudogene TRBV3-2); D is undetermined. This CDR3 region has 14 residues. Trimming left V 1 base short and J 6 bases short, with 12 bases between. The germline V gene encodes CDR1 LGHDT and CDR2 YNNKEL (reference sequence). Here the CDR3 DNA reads TGTGCCAGCAGCCAAGGAGGGAAAAGTTCTGAAGCTTTCTTT. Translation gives CASSQGGKSSEAFF.

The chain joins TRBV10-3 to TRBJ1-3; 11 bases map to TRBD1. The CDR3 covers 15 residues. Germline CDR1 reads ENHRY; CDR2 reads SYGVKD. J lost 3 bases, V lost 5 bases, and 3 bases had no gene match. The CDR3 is CAISPGQGVGNTIYF. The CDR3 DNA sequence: TGTGCCATCAGTCCGGGACAGGGGGTTGGAAACACCATATATTTT.